A selection of T cell receptor beta chains follows, all from one sample in a study of T cells after yellow fever vaccination. MiXCR, applied by TCRdb to the 5' RACE reads, yields one record per CDR3 protein. The table records about 170,000 distinct CDR3 sequences, about 6% of them present only once. The sample consisted of CD4+ T cells sorted from PBMCs, taken on the day of the first yellow fever vaccination. Receptors originate from a young man who received the YFV17D yellow fever vaccine. Both conserved end residues are part of each CDR3. D genes are given only for firm matches. Some rows mark clone size as missing; the rest say once, few, many or name a class of expanded clone.

>TRBV18|TRBD1|TRBJ1-3|few
TGTGCCAGCTCCAAAGACAGGGGCGCGGACACCATATATTTT
CASSKDRGADTIYF
>TRBV7-8|NA|TRBJ2-1|many
TGTGCCAGCAGCTTTACAGGGTCCAATGAGCAGTTCTTC
CASSFTGSNEQFF
>TRBV6-5|NA|TRBJ1-2|few
TGTGCCAGCAGCCCGACTCGGGGGGGCTATGGCTACACCTTC
CASSPTRGGYGYTF
>TRBV29-1|NA|TRBJ2-5|many
TGCAGCGTTGAAAGGGCAGGGTTTGAGACCCAGTACTTC
CSVERAGFETQYF
>TRBV6-5|NA|TRBJ1-1|NA
TGTGCCAGCAGTTACGCAAACTCGGGCACTGAAGCTTTCTTT
CASSYANSGTEAFF
>TRBV7-9|NA|TRBJ1-2|many
TGTGCCAGCAGCTTTACATCCGGGGGCTACACCTTC
CASSFTSGGYTF
>TRBV5-1|TRBD2|TRBJ2-2|NA
TGCGCCAGCAGCTTGACACTCGTGCCGGGGGGAACCGGGGAGCTGTTTTTT
CASSLTLVPGGTGELFF
>TRBV12-3/TRBV12-4|TRBD2|TRBJ2-1|few
TGTGCCAGCGGATTTAGCGGGGTTTACAATGAGCAGTTCTTC
CASGFSGVYNEQFF
>TRBV12-5|NA|TRBJ2-1|many
TGTGCTAGTGGTTTGGGGCGTGAGCAGTTCTTC
CASGLGREQFF
>TRBV7-2|NA|TRBJ2-7|many
TGTGCCAGCAGCTTAGATCTTAAATACGAGCAGTACTTC
CASSLDLKYEQYF
>TRBV5-4|NA|TRBJ1-4|few
TGTGCCAGCAGCCCCGGGCCCAATGAAAAACTGTTTTTT
CASSPGPNEKLFF
>TRBV7-2|NA|TRBJ2-5|many
TGTGCCAGCAGCTTAGATGGGGGCGGAGAGACCCAGTACTTC
CASSLDGGGETQYF
>TRBV5-1|TRBD2|TRBJ2-1|many
TGCGCCAGCAGCCGACTAGCGTCCTCCAATGAGCAGTTCTTC
CASSRLASSNEQFF
>TRBV5-1|TRBD2|TRBJ2-5|many
TGCGCCAGCAGCCAATCTAGACTAGCGGGGTACCAAGAGACCCAGTACTTC
CASSQSRLAGYQETQYF
>TRBV7-2|NA|TRBJ2-3|many
TGTGCCAGCAGCCCGACAGTCCGCACAGATACGCAGTATTTT
CASSPTVRTDTQYF
>TRBV29-1|TRBD1|TRBJ2-3|NA
TGCAGCGTTGCCTGGACAGGGAGCACAGATACGCAGTATTTT
CSVAWTGSTDTQYF
>TRBV18|NA|TRBJ2-5|many
TGTGCCAGCTCACCACCCGATACCGGTGGGGAGACCCAGTACTTC
CASSPPDTGGETQYF
>TRBV6-5|NA|TRBJ2-2|many
TGTGCCAGCAGTACCCCTTCGGAGGGATCCGACACCGGGGAGCTGTTTTTT
CASSTPSEGSDTGELFF
>TRBV12-3/TRBV12-4|TRBD1|TRBJ2-1|few
TGTGCCAGCAGTTCGTGGACAGGGGGAAATGAGCAGTTCTTC
CASSSWTGGNEQFF
>TRBV4-3|NA|TRBJ2-7|many
TGCGCCAGCAGCCAAGATTTTGCTTGGGACTACGAGCAGTACTTC
CASSQDFAWDYEQYF
>TRBV18|NA|TRBJ1-1|many
TGTGCCAGCTCACCCGACCCCCCTGAAGCTTTCTTT
CASSPDPPEAFF
>TRBV11-2|NA|TRBJ1-1|NA
TGTGCCAGCAGCCGAGCAAGGGGCGCTGAAGCTTTCTTT
CASSRARGAEAFF
>TRBV6-2/TRBV6-3|NA|TRBJ1-2|many
TGTGCCAGCTCGGAGACCTCCTATGGCTACACCTTC
CASSETSYGYTF
>TRBV12-3/TRBV12-4|TRBD2|TRBJ2-3|many
TGTGCCAGCAGCTTGGGGGGGAGCACAGATACGCAGTATTTT
CASSLGGSTDTQYF
>TRBV20-1|TRBD2|TRBJ2-2|many
TGCAGTGCAAGGACTAGCGGGGGTAACACCGGGGAGCTGTTTTTT
CSARTSGGNTGELFF
>TRBV20-1|NA|TRBJ2-5|many
TGCAGTGCTAGAGGCGTGGCGGGACAAGAGACCCAGTACTTC
CSARGVAGQETQYF
>TRBV5-5|NA|TRBJ2-6|many
TGTGCCAGCAGAGTGGATGGGGCCAACGTCCTGACTTTC
CASRVDGANVLTF
>TRBV7-2|NA|TRBJ2-7|many
TGTGCCAGCAGCTTAGACCGGACAGCCTACGAGCAGTACTTC
CASSLDRTAYEQYF
>TRBV11-3|NA|TRBJ1-6|few
TGTGCCAGCACCCCCCTTGGGGGGGCGGGGGAGGGGACCCTCCACTTT
CASTPLGGAGEGTLHF
>TRBV12-3/TRBV12-4|NA|TRBJ1-2|few
TGTGCCAGCAGCCCAGCCAGGTCCCCCAACTATGGCTACACCTTC
CASSPARSPNYGYTF
>TRBV5-1|NA|TRBJ2-3|NA
TGCGCCAGCAGCTTGGGGACACCCGATACGCAGTATTTT
CASSLGTPDTQYF
>TRBV5-1|TRBD2|TRBJ2-3|few
TGCGCCAGCAGCTTGAGTAGCGGGGGACTAGGAGATACGCAGTATTTT
CASSLSSGGLGDTQYF
>TRBV7-2|TRBD1|TRBJ1-1|many
TGTGCCAGCAGCTTACAGGGGGTTGACACTGAAGCTTTCTTT
CASSLQGVDTEAFF
>TRBV7-6|NA|TRBJ1-5|NA
TGTGCCAGCAGCTCCTTAGGGGCAGCATCTTTCGGTAGCAATCAGCCCCAGCATTTT
CASSSLGAASFGSNQPQHF
>TRBV7-6|NA|TRBJ2-5|many
TGTGCCAGCAGCTTTCTGGGGTTAGAGACCCAGTACTTC
CASSFLGLETQYF
>TRBV6-5|TRBD1|TRBJ1-5|NA
TGTGCCAGCAGGCTAACAGGGGGGAGCAATCAGCCCCAGCATTTT
CASRLTGGSNQPQHF
>TRBV9|NA|TRBJ2-3|many
TGTGCCAGCAGCGTGGGAGCGGTTCAGTATTTT
CASSVGAVQYF
>TRBV7-9|NA|TRBJ1-1|NA
TGTGCCAGCAGCTTAGGAGTGAAGCTGGAAAACTCTGAAGCTTTCTTT
CASSLGVKLENSEAFF